These 21 T cell receptor beta chains came from one sample sequenced in a study of OX40 agonist ivuxolimab in advanced cancers. The protocol was immunoSEQ multiplex PCR, while the TCRdb copy is restricted to in-frame clones and leaves out a portion. The sample contains 40,000 to 55,000 clones, approximately 90% of which appear only once. Sequenced material: CD4+ or CD8+ T cells sorted from blood, taken in a trial of the OX40 agonist ivuxolimab. The origin of the receptors is an adult with an advanced solid tumor such as melanoma, head and neck, liver or kidney cancer.

This chain connects TRBV6-5 to TRBJ2-5; possible D gene TRBD2, 6 bases. Trimming removed 4 bases from V and 1 base from J, with 10 bases in between. Germline V gene sequence: CDR1 MNHEY, CDR2 SVGAGI. The CDR3 runs to 14 residues. DNA for the CDR3: TGTGCCAGCAGTTTCTTTAGCGGCCAAGAGACCCAGTACTTC. It yields the protein CASSFFSGQETQYF.

The chain joins TRBV6-5 to TRBJ1-1; D ambiguous. This CDR3 is 13 amino acids long. Trimming shortened V by 3 bases and J by 1 base, and 6 bases separated the two germline ends. The V gene's germline CDR1 is MNHEY and CDR2 SVGAGI. CDR3 sequence (DNA): TGTGCCAGCAGTTATTTGACGAACACTGAAGCTTTCTTT. Translated, it gives CASSYLTNTEAFF.

The sample holds one count of this clone. The V call is TRBV4-1, the J call TRBJ2-6; TRBD1 agrees at 12 bases. This CDR3 region has 19 residues. The germline V gene has CDR1 MGHRA and CDR2 YSYEKL. The V segment lost 4 bases and the J segment 0 bases; nucleotides outside the gene matches: 7. The CDR3 loop reads CASSPTGTGGASGANVLTF. The CDR3 region has the DNA TGCGCCAGCAGCCCTACCGGGACAGGGGGCGCCTCTGGGGCCAACGTCCTGACTTTC.

The chain carries TRBV28 and TRBJ2-7; 7 positions match TRBD1. The CDR3 is 14 residues long. The V gene end was trimmed by 5 bases and the J gene end by 4 bases; junction bases not matched to a gene: 8. Germline loops: CDR1 MDHEN, CDR2 SYDVKM. The DNA of the CDR3 is TGTGCCAGCAGTCCCCTCGGACAGGATTACGAGCAGTACTTC. Translating gives CASSPLGQDYEQYF.

This clone was seen a few times. The chain joins TRBV18 to TRBJ1-4; D possibly corresponds to TRBD1 (5 bases). The germline CDR1 and CDR2 sequences are KGHSH and LQKENI. V was shortened by 1 base and J by 0 bases, with 12 bases between the two germline ends. This CDR3 is built from 17 residues. In DNA, the CDR3 is TGTGCCAGCTCACCACGTTCCCGGGGGGCAACTAATGAAAAACTGTTTTTT. This codes for CASSPRSRGATNEKLFF.

The J gene is TRBJ1-2, the V gene TRBV28; the D is unclear. V was shortened by 1 base and J by 3 bases, with 6 bases between the two germline ends. From germline, CDR1 is MDHEN and CDR2 SYDVKM. The CDR3 is 13 residues long. The CDR3 spells CASSLSRHYGYTF. CDR3 DNA sequence: TGTGCCAGCAGTTTATCGCGGCACTATGGCTACACCTTC.

The chain is built from TRBV9 and TRBJ2-7, with 7 positions matching TRBD2. This CDR3 is 15 amino acids long. V shed 0 bases, J shed 5 bases, and the junction held 8 bases outside the gene matches. Germline V gene lookup returns CDR1 SGDLS and CDR2 YYNGEE. The CDR3 here is CASSVGWEGLNEQYF. The CDR3, as DNA: TGTGCCAGCAGCGTAGGTTGGGAGGGCCTAAACGAGCAGTACTTC.

J is TRBJ2-1 and V is TRBV5-4, with D uncertain. This CDR3 is 15 amino acids long. V was pared by 4 bases and J by 0 bases, with 11 bases between. Germline CDR1 is SGHNT and CDR2 is YYREEE (reference sequence). The CDR3 nucleotides are TGTGCCAGCAGCGAGGACCTGAGCTCCTACAATGAGCAGTTCTTC. Translated, it gives CASSEDLSSYNEQFF.

V and J are TRBV19 and TRBJ1-2, with 7 bases fitting TRBD1. The ends lost 3 bases at V and 7 bases at J; junction bases unmatched: 8. This CDR3 is built from 14 residues. Germline lookup yields CDR1 LNHDA and CDR2 SQIVND (reference sequence). The CDR3 reads CASSMGQRFRGYTF. The CDR3 coding sequence is TGTGCCAGTAGTATGGGACAGAGGTTCCGTGGCTACACCTTC.

This clone was observed a single time. The chain couples TRBV7-9 to TRBJ2-3; D may be TRBD1 or TRBD2 (5 bases each). Germline V CDR1 and CDR2: SEHNR, FQNEAQ (reference sequence). V shed 5 bases and J shed 6 bases, with 24 bases lying between them. The CDR3 consists of 17 residues. The CDR3 DNA sequence: TGTGCCAGCAGCGCCCTAAAGTTAATGGACTGGGGGGATACGCAGTATTTT. Its translation: CASSALKLMDWGDTQYF.

V and J are TRBV6-1 and TRBJ1-5; D unresolved. The CDR3 runs to 13 residues. Germline assignment: CDR1 MNHNS and CDR2 SASEGT. Deletions cut 4 bases from V and 1 base from J, with 5 bases between. The chain's CDR3 is CASSVGSNQPQHF. CDR3 DNA: TGTGCCAGCAGTGTAGGGAGCAATCAGCCCCAGCATTTT.

The chain joins TRBV5-4 to TRBJ2-2, with D possibly matching TRBD2 (5 bases). Trimming shortened V by 4 bases and J by 6 bases, and 10 bases separated the two germline ends. This CDR3 is built from 13 residues. Germline V CDR1 and CDR2: SGHNT, YYREEE (reference sequence). This chain's CDR3 is CASSVAGAGELFF. The CDR3 region has the DNA TGTGCCAGCAGCGTGGCCGGGGCCGGGGAGCTGTTTTTT.

This clone showed up just once. The rearrangement links TRBV5-3 to TRBJ2-2; TRBD2 matches 9 bases. TRBV5-3 is an ORF; its function is uncertain. The V and J ends lost 4 bases and 6 bases, in that order; junction bases with no gene match: 10. CDR3 length: 16 amino acids. The CDR3 DNA reads TGTGCCAGAAGCCACCGGGGGCGGGAGGGACCCGGGGAGCTGTTTTTT. Translated, it gives CARSHRGREGPGELFF.

The chain recombines TRBV7-6 with TRBJ1-1; maybe TRBD1 (6 bases). The V end was cut by 1 base, the J end by 2 bases, with 14 bases between. The CDR3 consists of 16 residues. Germline CDR1 and CDR2: SGHVS and FNYEAQ. The CDR3: CASSLVEGGLNTEAFF. In DNA, the CDR3 is TGTGCCAGCAGCTTAGTGGAAGGGGGGTTAAACACTGAAGCTTTCTTT. Full variable domain (outside the CDR3, taken from reference TRBV7-6 and TRBJ1-1): GAGVSQSPRYKVTKRGQDVALRCDPISGHVSLYWYRQALGQGPEFLTYFNYEAQQDKSGLPNDRFSAERPEGSISTLTIQRTEQRDSAMYRCASSLVEGGLNTEAFFGQGTRLTVV.

The chain joins TRBV6-5 to TRBJ2-5; tentatively, D is TRBD2 (7 bases). V gave up 4 bases and J gave up 0 bases, with 15 bases separating them. Germline CDR1 and CDR2: MNHEY and SVGAGI. There are 16 residues in the CDR3. The CDR3: CASSFSGGRNQETQYF. The CDR3 DNA reads TGTGCCAGCAGTTTCTCGGGGGGCCGCAACCAAGAGACCCAGTACTTC.

V is TRBV5-4 and J is TRBJ1-2, with D possibly matching TRBD1 (5 bases). Trimming left V 0 bases short and J 2 bases short, with 8 bases between. Germline lookup yields CDR1 SGHNT and CDR2 YYREEE (reference sequence). This CDR3 has 14 residues. The CDR3 nucleotides read TGTGCCAGCAGCTTGGAGACAGTAAACTATGGCTACACCTTC. It translates to CASSLETVNYGYTF. Full variable domain (rest looked up from reference TRBV5-4 and TRBJ1-2): ETGVTQSPTHLIKTRGQQVTLRCSSQSGHNTVSWYQQALGQGPQFIFQYYREEENGRGNFPPRFSGLQFPNYSSELNVNALELDDSALYLCASSLETVNYGYTFGSGTRLTVV.

This rearrangement joins TRBV5-5 to TRBJ2-5; 7 bases are shared with TRBD1. The CDR3 is 16 residues long. V lost 4 bases and J lost 4; bases outside the gene matches: 13. Germline assignment: CDR1 SGHKS and CDR2 YYEKEE (reference sequence). CDR3 residues: CASSATGTALVETQYF. CDR3 nucleotide sequence: TGTGCCAGCAGCGCTACCGGGACAGCTTTAGTAGAGACCCAGTACTTC.

The CDR3 here is CASSQRGAGDEKLFF. In nucleotides, the CDR3 is TGCGCCAGCAGCCAAAGAGGGGCTGGAGACGAAAAACTGTTTTTT. The chain links TRBV4-1 to TRBJ1-4; a weak D match, TRBD1 (5 bases). V was clipped by 2 bases and J by 8 bases, with 15 bases between them. Germline lookup yields CDR1 MGHRA and CDR2 YSYEKL. The CDR3 spans 15 residues.

The chain has TRBV28 and TRBJ2-6, with 8 bases aligning to TRBD1. Germline CDR1 is MDHEN and CDR2 is SYDVKM. The CDR3 contains 18 residues. The J segment lost 0 bases and the V segment lost 3 bases, leaving 7 bases of the junction unmatched. The CDR3 bases are TGTGCCAGCAGTTTTGGGACAGGAAGGGCCTCTGGGGCCAACGTCCTGACTTTC. Translated: CASSFGTGRASGANVLTF.

This CDR3 is CASSLSGDNSPLHF. DNA of the CDR3: TGTGCCAGCAGTTTATCAGGGGACAATTCACCCCTCCACTTT. V gene TRBV28 combines with J gene TRBJ1-6, with TRBD1 as a possible D gene (6 bases). The germline V and J ends were trimmed by 1 base and 7 bases, with 8 bases remaining between them. CDR1 MDHEN and CDR2 SYDVKM come from the germline V gene. The CDR3 has 14 residues. Full variable domain (rest looked up from reference TRBV28 and TRBJ1-6): DVKVTQSSRYLVKRTGEKVFLECVQDMDHENMFWYRQDPGLGLRLIYFSYDVKMKEKGDIPEGYSVSREKKERFSLILESASTNQTSMYLCASSLSGDNSPLHFGNGTRLTVT.

This clone occurred once. The V call is TRBV28, the J call TRBJ2-7; D not resolved. CDR3 size: 17 residues. In germline, CDR1 is MDHEN, CDR2 SYDVKM. V gave up 6 bases and J gave up 3 bases, with 24 bases separating them. CDR3 sequence: CASRPVGQNQDNYEQYF. CDR3 coding DNA: TGTGCCAGCAGACCCGTCGGGCAGAACCAAGATAACTACGAGCAGTACTTC.